The text below deals with one T cell receptor beta chain. The antigen is undetermined. These data come from a study of T cell responses to AZD1222 COVID-19 vaccine. Notes on the study in general: With two AZD1222 doses given, Spike-specific TCR breadth and depth both rose. Only a handful of people who got AZD1222 tested seropositive at baseline.

Data came from immunoSEQ multiplex PCR; TCRdb stores just in-frame clones and leaves some out. The repertoire includes 80,000 to 100,000 clones, more than 80% of them detected once, and about 13% sits in the top ten. Sequenced here: peripheral blood, sampled on day 0 of AZD1222 vaccination. The origin of this receptor is an adult in good health.

The CDR3 spells CASSLFRDSGANVLTF. For the CDR3, the DNA is TGTGCCAGCAGTTTATTTCGGGACTCTGGGGCCAACGTCCTGACTTTC. This chain links TRBV28 with TRBJ2-6; D might be TRBD2 (5 bases). V lost 1 base to trimming and J lost 0 bases, with 7 bases between them. There are 16 residues in the CDR3. Germline V gene sequence: CDR1 MDHEN, CDR2 SYDVKM.